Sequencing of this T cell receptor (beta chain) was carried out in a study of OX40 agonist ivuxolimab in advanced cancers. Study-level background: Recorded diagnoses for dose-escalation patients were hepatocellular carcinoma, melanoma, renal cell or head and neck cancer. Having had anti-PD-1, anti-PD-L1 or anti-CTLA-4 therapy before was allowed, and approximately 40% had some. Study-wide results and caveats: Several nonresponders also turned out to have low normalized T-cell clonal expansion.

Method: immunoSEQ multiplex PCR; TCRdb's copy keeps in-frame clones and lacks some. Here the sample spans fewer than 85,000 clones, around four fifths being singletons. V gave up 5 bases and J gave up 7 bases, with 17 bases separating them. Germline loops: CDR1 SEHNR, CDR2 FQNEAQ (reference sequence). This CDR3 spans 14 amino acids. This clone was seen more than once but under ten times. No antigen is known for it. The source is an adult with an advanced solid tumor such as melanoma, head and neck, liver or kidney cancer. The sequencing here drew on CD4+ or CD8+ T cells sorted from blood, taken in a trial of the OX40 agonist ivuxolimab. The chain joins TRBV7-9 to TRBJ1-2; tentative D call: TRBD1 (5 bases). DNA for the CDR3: TGTGCCAGCAGCCTCCTTCGGGGGGTAGGTGGCTACACCTTC. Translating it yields CASSLLRGVGGYTF.